A selection of T cell receptor beta chains follows, all from one sample in a study of blood T cells in healthy people across ages. TCRdb fed the 5' RACE reads into MiXCR, producing one record per CDR3 protein. The sample consists of roughly 1.9 million distinct CDR3 sequences, about two fifths of them appearing once. The sequenced sample consisted of blood. The receptors stem from a human donor in good health. Each CDR3 is given with its conserved first and last residue. A D gene is named only where the DNA matches it firmly. Expanded clones get a size class; other rows say once, few or many, or leave the size out.

.	TRBJ1-4	TRBD1	TRBV28	TGTGCCAGCAGTCCGGAGACAGGGGGCAATGAAAAACTGTTTTTT	CASSPETGGNEKLFF
few	TRBJ2-5	TRBD1	TRBV5-1	TGCGCCAGCAGCTTAAACAGGGGGCTCCAAGAGACCCAGTACTTC	CASSLNRGLQETQYF
few	TRBJ1-1	.	TRBV6-5	TGTGCCAGCGGAACGGGGACGAACACTGAAGCTTTCTTT	CASGTGTNTEAFF
.	TRBJ2-7	.	TRBV28	TGTGCCAGCAGCCCCCCAAGACCTAACCCCTACGAGCAGTACTTC	CASSPPRPNPYEQYF
few	TRBJ2-1	.	TRBV5-1	TGCGCCAGCAGTTCGGAATCTCTCTACAATGAGCAGTTCTTC	CASSSESLYNEQFF
.	TRBJ1-6	.	TRBV7-2	TGTGCCAGCAGGGGGGTAGACTATAATTCACCCCTCCACTTT	CASRGVDYNSPLHF
.	TRBJ1-1	.	TRBV28	TGTGCCAGCAGTCCCCCGACAGCCGGCTACACTGAAGCTTTCTTT	CASSPPTAGYTEAFF
few	TRBJ2-7	.	TRBV12-3/TRBV12-4	TGTGCCAGCAGTCCCAGCGGACCCCACGAGCAGTACTTC	CASSPSGPHEQYF
few	TRBJ1-1	.	TRBV29-1	TGCAGCGTTGAACCGAACCTCGGCACTGAAGCTTTCTTT	CSVEPNLGTEAFF
few	TRBJ2-7	TRBD2	TRBV6-5	TGTGCCAGCAGCCCGCGGGGGGCCGATACTGACGAGCAGTACTTC	CASSPRGADTDEQYF
few	TRBJ2-5	.	TRBV6-6	TGTGCCAGCAGTTACTTCCAGGGTAGCGAGACCCAGTACTTC	CASSYFQGSETQYF
few	TRBJ2-1	.	TRBV5-4	TGTGCCAGCAGCTCCCTAGGGGGGCTCTACAATGAGCAGTTCTTC	CASSSLGGLYNEQFF
.	TRBJ1-1	.	TRBV29-1	TGCAGCGTTGAGGAAGGCCAGATGAACACTGAAGCTTTCTTT	CSVEEGQMNTEAFF
.	TRBJ2-3	TRBD2	TRBV4-2	TGTGCCAGCAGCCAACGGGGACTAGCGGGGGGTAGCACAGATACGCAGTATTTT	CASSQRGLAGGSTDTQYF
few	TRBJ1-2	.	TRBV6-2/TRBV6-3	TGTGCCAGCAGCTTTGGGGGGCTGGCTAACTATGGCTACACCTTC	CASSFGGLANYGYTF
few	TRBJ1-5	.	TRBV12-3/TRBV12-4	TGTGCCAGCAGTTTAATGGCAGTTGATCAGCCCCAGCATTTT	CASSLMAVDQPQHF
few	TRBJ2-6	.	TRBV27	TGTGCCAGCAGGTACACAGGGACTGGGGCCAACGTCCTGACTTTC	CASRYTGTGANVLTF
few	TRBJ1-2	.	TRBV10-3	TGTGCCATCAACCCAACATCAAACTATGGCTACACCTTC	CAINPTSNYGYTF
many	TRBJ2-4	TRBD1	TRBV7-2	TGTGCCAGCAGCTTGGCACGGACAGGGCAAAACATTCAGTACTTC	CASSLARTGQNIQYF
.	TRBJ1-1	TRBD1	TRBV29-1	TGCAGCGCGATAGAGACAGGGATGGGCACTGAAGCTTTCTTT	CSAIETGMGTEAFF
.	TRBJ2-7	.	TRBV6-5	TGTGCCAGCAGAGGCCGTAGCGAGCGGACCTACGCCGAGCAGTACTTC	CASRGRSERTYAEQYF
few	TRBJ2-7	TRBD1	TRBV7-2	TGTGCCAGCAGCGCACAGGGGCCAAGCTCCTACGAGCAGTACTTC	CASSAQGPSSYEQYF
few	TRBJ2-6	.	TRBV7-9	TGTGCCAGCTCGTCCCCCCTTGGGGGCTCTGGGGCCAACGTCCTGACTTTC	CASSSPLGGSGANVLTF
.	TRBJ2-7	TRBD1	TRBV9	TGTGCCAGCAGCTCCTCGACAGGGCCCTACGAGCAGTACTTC	CASSSSTGPYEQYF
few	TRBJ2-3	TRBD2	TRBV20-1	TGCAGTGCCCATAGACTAGCGGGGACCACAGATACGCAGTATTTT	CSAHRLAGTTDTQYF
few	TRBJ1-1	.	TRBV6-1	TGTGCCAGCAGTGAATCTGATAACACTGAAGCTTTCTTT	CASSESDNTEAFF
few	TRBJ2-7	TRBD1	TRBV7-9	TGTGCCAGCAACTATGCCCTTGGACAGGGAGACGAGCAGTACTTC	CASNYALGQGDEQYF
.	TRBJ2-3	TRBD2	TRBV7-2	TGTGCCAGCAGCTCCACTAGCGGGGGCGTACCAGATACGCAGTATTTT	CASSSTSGGVPDTQYF
few	TRBJ2-1	.	TRBV7-3	TGTGCCAGCAGTTTAACCCTAGGTAATGAGCAGTTCTTC	CASSLTLGNEQFF
once	TRBJ2-1	.	TRBV2	TGTGCCAGCTGCCGGGACAACTATTACAATGAGCAGTTCTTC	CASCRDNYYNEQFF
.	TRBJ2-1	.	TRBV28	TGTGCCAGCCGTGACCTTGGGTTGAACAATGAGCAGTTCTTC	CASRDLGLNNEQFF
.	TRBJ1-1	.	TRBV29-1	TGCAGCGTTCTCCGGACACTGAACACTGAAGCTTTCTTT	CSVLRTLNTEAFF
few	TRBJ2-7	.	TRBV6-1	TGTGCCGGAGGGGGTTACGAGCAGTACTTC	CAGGGYEQYF
.	TRBJ1-1	.	TRBV6-6	TGTGCCAGCAGTTACTTATGGGACGCCAACACTGAAGCTTTCTTT	CASSYLWDANTEAFF
many	TRBJ2-7	.	TRBV7-2	TGTGCCAGCAGCTTTGATGGCGGCAGCTCCTACGAGCAGTACTTC	CASSFDGGSSYEQYF
few	TRBJ2-5	.	TRBV7-6	TGTGCCAGCAGCTTTGATCTGGGTGCGGCCCAGTACTTC	CASSFDLGAAQYF
.	TRBJ1-2	.	TRBV12-3/TRBV12-4	TGTGCCAGCAGCCTCCGAGGACAACGCTATGGCTACACCTTC	CASSLRGQRYGYTF
.	TRBJ1-5	TRBD1	TRBV7-9	TGTGCCAGCAGCCTATGGACAGGGAGAAATAGCAATCAGCCCCAGCATTTT	CASSLWTGRNSNQPQHF
once	TRBJ1-1	.	TRBV6-2/TRBV6-3	TGTGCCAGCAGTTACTCTCCGGACAGTAGCATTGAAGCTTTCTTT	CASSYSPDSSIEAFF
.	TRBJ1-2	TRBD1	TRBV6-5	TGTGCCAGCAGTTACCTGACAGGGTTGACCTGGGGCTACACCTTC	CASSYLTGLTWGYTF
.	TRBJ2-1	TRBD2	TRBV20-1	TGCAGTGCTTCGTATACTAGCGGGGGCTCCTACAATGAGCAGTTCTTC	CSASYTSGGSYNEQFF
few	TRBJ2-5	.	TRBV29-1	TGCAGCGTAAGCCCAGGGATCGAGACCCAGTACTTC	CSVSPGIETQYF
.	TRBJ1-4	.	TRBV4-2	TGTGCCAGCAGCCCAGGAGTACGGGCAGAAAAACGGTTTTTT	CASSPGVRAEKRFF
few	TRBJ2-3	TRBD1	TRBV6-5	TGTGCCAGCAGTTACTCTTACAACAGGGGGCTCACAGACACGCAGTATTTT	CASSYSYNRGLTDTQYF
once	TRBJ1-1	.	TRBV20-1	TGCAGTGCTAGTCGCGGGAGAGTCAGTGAAGCTTTCTTT	CSASRGRVSEAFF
few	TRBJ1-1	.	TRBV6-1	TGTGCCAGCTCTATCCTAGGGACTGAAGCTTTCTTT	CASSILGTEAFF
.	TRBJ2-5	TRBD2	TRBV7-2	TGTGCCAGCAGCTACCGACGGACTAGCGGGGGCGAGACCCAGTACTTC	CASSYRRTSGGETQYF
few	TRBJ1-5	.	TRBV4-1	TGCGCCAGCAGCCAAGGGGGCCGGTATCAGCCCCAGCATTTT	CASSQGGRYQPQHF
.	TRBJ1-2	.	TRBV20-1	TGCAGTGCTAGAGGGACAGAGAACTATGGCTACACCTTC	CSARGTENYGYTF